The 18 T cell receptor beta chains listed next were all sequenced from one sample in a study of blood T cells in healthy people across ages. With a J-beta primer mix and a sample-barcoded 5' primer, a second PCR ran about 6 to 11 cycles. Each CDR3 protein gets one entry after TCRdb re-called the 5' RACE reads with MiXCR. In the table there are about 1.7 million distinct CDR3 sequences, 28% of which are singletons. Sequencing used blood. These receptors all come from a woman in her twenties or thirties in good health.

The CDR3 bases are TGTGCCACCAGTGATACCCGGGACGGCTCCTACGAGCAGTACTTC. It codes for CATSDTRDGSYEQYF. The genes are TRBV24-1 and TRBJ2-7; the D gene could be TRBD1 or TRBD2 (5 bases each). Trimming pared 3 bases from V and 0 bases from J, leaving 11 bases between. CDR3 length: 15 amino acids. CDR1 KGHDR and CDR2 SFDVKD come from the germline V gene.

This chain links TRBV6-2 or TRBV6-3 with TRBJ2-1; D may be TRBD2 (6 bases). The CDR3 has 14 residues. Looked up from germline, CDR1 is MNHEY and CDR2 is SVGEGT. Trimming shortened V by 5 bases and J by 7 bases, and 15 bases separated the two germline ends. The CDR3 loop reads CASSARLVGNEQFF. The CDR3 bases are TGTGCCAGCAGTGCCAGACTAGTGGGTAATGAGCAGTTCTTC.

The chain carries TRBV12-3 or TRBV12-4 and TRBJ2-3; D gene unclear. This CDR3 has 15 amino acids. The ends were cut back, 6 bases at V and 4 bases at J, with 17 bases in the middle. The CDR3 region has the DNA TGTGCCAGCAGCCTGCAGGCAGTGGTAGCAGATACGCAGTATTTT. Its protein product is CASSLQAVVADTQYF.

CDR3 loop: CASRALQGSFQDHTF. The DNA for the CDR3 is TGTGCCAGCAGGGCGCTACAGGGATCCTTTCAGGACCACACCTTC. This chain joins TRBV28 and TRBJ1-2, with a tentative D call TRBD1 (6 bases). The V gene's germline CDR1 is MDHEN and CDR2 SYDVKM. V gave up 6 bases and J gave up 12 bases, with 26 bases separating them. The CDR3 length is 15 residues.

This clonotype showed up many times. The chain recombines TRBV5-1 with TRBJ2-5; 12 bases align to TRBD2. The CDR3 spans 16 residues. Trimming removed 1 base from V and 3 bases from J; junction bases left unmatched: 4. Germline CDR1 and CDR2: SGHRS and YFSETQ. The CDR3 protein is CASSLRTSGAEETQYF. CDR3 DNA: TGCGCCAGCAGCTTGAGGACTAGCGGGGCAGAAGAGACCCAGTACTTC.

Concerning this clonotype itself: An end of the junction differs from the germline gene, which may be a read error. The rearrangement uses TRBV12-3 or TRBV12-4 and TRBJ1-2; TRBD1 might be the D (5 bases). The CDR3 contains 17 residues. CDR3 sequence: CASSGGGGDEFNYCYTF. The CDR3 DNA reads as TGTGCCAGCAGCGGGGGTGGAGGGGACGAGTTTAACTATTGCTACACCTTC.

The sample holds many counts of this clonotype. This chain uses TRBV10-2 with TRBJ2-5; D uncertain. Trimming stripped 3 bases from V and 5 bases from J, with 7 bases between. There are 12 residues in the CDR3. Germline V lookup: CDR1 WSHSY, CDR2 SAAADI. CDR3 bases: TGCGCCAGCAGTGACGAATCTGAGACCCAGTACTTC. Protein: CASSDESETQYF.

The rearrangement joins TRBV5-1 to TRBJ1-3; the match to TRBD1 covers 7 bases. Germline V gene sequence: CDR1 SGHRS, CDR2 YFSETQ. V lost 5 bases to trimming and J lost 2 bases; unmatched junction nucleotides: 10. The CDR3 is 16 amino acids. This CDR3 is CASSPSWDSPGNTIYF. CDR3 DNA: TGCGCCAGCAGTCCCTCATGGGACAGCCCTGGAAACACCATATATTTT.

This clonotype appeared a few times. The genes are TRBV2 and TRBJ1-4; possibly TRBD1 for D (6 bases). Trimming removed 8 bases at V and 8 bases at J, with 18 bases between. The CDR3 has 14 residues. Germline lookup yields CDR1 SNHLY and CDR2 FYNNEI. The CDR3 DNA is TGTGCCAGCGGGCTTACAGGGAAGGGAGAAAAACTGTTTTTT. Translating it yields CASGLTGKGEKLFF. The full variable domain, completed using reference TRBV2 and TRBJ1-4, is EPEVTQTPSHQVTQMGQEVILRCVPISNHLYFYWYRQILGQKVEFLVSFYNNEISEKSEIFDDQFSVERPDGSNFTLKIRSTKLEDSAMYFCASGLTGKGEKLFFGSGTQLSVL.

This clonotype was seen only a few times. The junction departs from the called germline gene at one end, perhaps through a read error. V and J are TRBV5-1 and TRBJ2-1; the match to TRBD2 covers 14 bases. The CDR3 extends over 14 amino acids. CDR1 is SGHRS, CDR2 YFSETQ, per germline. The CDR3: CVSSLGTSGGTQFF. The CDR3 coding sequence is TGCGTCAGCAGCTTGGGGACTAGCGGGGGTACGCAGTTCTTC.

The sample holds many counts of this clonotype. The chain has TRBV29-1 and TRBJ2-7, with D possibly called TRBD1 or TRBD2 (5 bases each). Trimming left V 2 bases short and J 5 bases short, with 10 bases between. The germline V gene has CDR1 SQVTM and CDR2 ANQGSEA. This CDR3 has 12 amino acids. The CDR3 sequence: CSVEPGDHEQYF. Here the CDR3 DNA reads TGCAGCGTTGAACCTGGGGACCACGAGCAGTACTTC.

This clonotype appeared a few times. Germline and junction disagree at one end, which may indicate a read error. This chain links TRBV14 with TRBJ2-1; no clear D gene. Germline loops: CDR1 SGHDN, CDR2 FVKESK. This CDR3 spans 16 amino acids. CDR3 sequence reads: CASSQHMGLSYSEQFF. Here the CDR3 DNA reads TGTGCCAGCAGCCAACATATGGGTCTATCCTACAGTGAGCAGTTCTTC.

Of note for this clonotype: Just one base apart from a much larger clone, this may be a read error. The chain couples TRBV4-1 to TRBJ2-1; D is uncertain. The DNA end favors TRBJ2-7, so the J call may be wrong. The length of the CDR3 is 18 residues. The germline V gene encodes CDR1 MGHRA and CDR2 YSYEKL. CDR3 sequence (DNA): TGCGCCAGCAGCCAAGGTACAAGCTGGATGGGCTCCTACAATGAGCAGTACTTC. This codes for CASSQGTSWMGSYNEQYF.

This chain uses TRBV14 with TRBJ1-2; D unresolved. The CDR3 has 15 amino acids. Germline V gene lookup returns CDR1 SGHDN and CDR2 FVKESK. Trimming cost V 2 bases and J 2 bases, with 12 bases left between them. CDR3 loop: CASSQLVPRNYGYTF. The DNA of the CDR3 is TGTGCCAGCAGCCAATTGGTTCCGCGAAACTATGGCTACACCTTC.

The gene calls are TRBV5-4 and TRBJ1-2; D gene uncertain. The V end was cut by 6 bases, the J end by 2 bases, with 14 bases between. The CDR3 has 14 residues. From germline, CDR1 is SGHNT and CDR2 YYREEE (reference sequence). The CDR3 DNA reads TGTGCCAGCACCCCTCCTAACCAGAACTATGGCTACACCTTC. This codes for CASTPPNQNYGYTF.

This clonotype has a count of ten or more. The V and J genes are TRBV5-1 and TRBJ2-1; D not certain. Germline values: CDR1 SGHRS, CDR2 YFSETQ. Trimming shortened V by 2 bases and J by 5 bases, and 8 bases separated the two germline ends. The CDR3 loop spans 13 amino acids. The CDR3 DNA follows: TGCGCCAGCAGCTTAGATACCAACAATGAGCAGTTCTTC. This translates into CASSLDTNNEQFF.

The chain links TRBV7-2 to TRBJ1-4; no firm D call. This CDR3 has 13 amino acids. V lost 1 base, J lost 7 bases, and 7 bases lay in between. Germline CDR1 reads SGHTA; CDR2 reads FQGNSA. DNA of the CDR3: TGTGCCAGCAGCTTAGTTCGTGCTGAAAAACTGTTTTTT. It encodes CASSLVRAEKLFF.

The rearrangement links TRBV6-5 to TRBJ2-1, with 9 positions matching TRBD2. CDR3 length: 15 residues. With V trimmed by 2 bases and J by 8 bases, 7 bases remained unmatched. Looked up from germline, CDR1 is MNHEY and CDR2 is SVGAGI. This CDR3 is CASSYTSGGMDEQFF. CDR3 sequence (DNA): TGTGCCAGCAGTTACACGAGCGGGGGGATGGATGAGCAGTTCTTC.